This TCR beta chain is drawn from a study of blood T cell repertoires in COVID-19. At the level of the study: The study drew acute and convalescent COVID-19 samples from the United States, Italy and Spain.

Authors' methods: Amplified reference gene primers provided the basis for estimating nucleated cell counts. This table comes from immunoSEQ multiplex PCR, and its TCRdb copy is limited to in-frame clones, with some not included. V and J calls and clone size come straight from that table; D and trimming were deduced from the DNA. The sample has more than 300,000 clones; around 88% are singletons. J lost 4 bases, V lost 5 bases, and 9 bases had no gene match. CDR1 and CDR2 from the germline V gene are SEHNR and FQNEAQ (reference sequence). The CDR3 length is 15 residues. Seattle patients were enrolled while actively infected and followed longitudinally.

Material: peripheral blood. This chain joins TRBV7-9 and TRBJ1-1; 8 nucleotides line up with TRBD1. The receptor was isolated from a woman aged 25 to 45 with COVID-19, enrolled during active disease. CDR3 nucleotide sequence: TGTGCCAGCAGCCCGAGGACAGGGCTACCCACTGAAGCTTTCTTT. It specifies CASSPRTGLPTEAFF. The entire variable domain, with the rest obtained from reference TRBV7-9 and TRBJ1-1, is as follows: DTGVSQNPRHKITKRGQNVTFRCDPISEHNRLYWYRQTLGQGPEFLTYFQNEAQLEKSRLLSDRFSAERPKGSFSTLEIQRTEQGDSAMYLCASSPRTGLPTEAFFGQGTRLTVV.